These 7 T cell receptor beta chains came from one sample sequenced in a study of T cell repertoires in cytomegalovirus infection. Via MiXCR, TCRdb re-called the reads, giving one row per CDR3 protein. The sample lists around 230,000 distinct CDR3 sequences, around two fifths occurring once. No antigen has been assigned to these receptors. The source was CD8+ T cells from cultured PBMCs, collected from culture after CMV antigen stimulation. These receptors originate from a human donor in good health (CMV status not recorded). Some clones in this sample may be carry-over from other donors' samples.

The chain couples TRBV12-3 or TRBV12-4 to TRBJ2-5, with D perhaps matching TRBD1 (5 bases). Trimming took off 2 bases at V and 4 bases at J, with 17 bases between the two ends. This CDR3 is 16 amino acids long. The CDR3 coding sequence is TGTGCCAGCAGTTTAAGGGGTAGGGTAGGTGGAGAGACCCAGTACTTC. Amino acid sequence: CASSLRGRVGGETQYF.

This clonotype came up a few times. This chain joins TRBV7-9 and TRBJ2-7; 7 nucleotides align to TRBD1. The ends lost 6 bases at V and 5 bases at J; junction bases unmatched: 13. The CDR3 is 15 amino acids. Germline V gene data show CDR1 as SEHNR and CDR2 as FQNEAQ (reference sequence). CDR3 region: CASRDLETGHHEQYF. For the CDR3, the DNA is TGTGCCAGCAGAGACCTAGAGACAGGGCACCACGAGCAGTACTTC.

Only a few counts were recorded for this clonotype. This chain joins TRBV27 and TRBJ1-2; no definite D call. Germline V lookup: CDR1 MNHEY, CDR2 SMNVEV (reference sequence). The CDR3 runs 12 residues. V lost 7 bases and J lost 4, with 10 bases in between. Written as DNA, the CDR3 is TGTGCCAGCACCCCGGGCACCTATGGCTACACCTTC. It specifies CASTPGTYGYTF.

In DNA form, the CDR3 reads TGTGCCAGCAGCTTAGGACAGGGGGGAGACATTCAGTACTTC. Encoded protein: CASSLGQGGDIQYF. The chain employs TRBV13 and TRBJ2-4; TRBD1 agrees at 8 bases. There are 14 residues in the CDR3. CDR1 is PRHDT and CDR2 is FYEKMQ in the germline V gene (reference sequence). The junction had 3 bases not matched to a gene; V was cut back by 0 bases and J by 8 bases.

This chain links TRBV29-1 with TRBJ2-3; TRBD1 is a possible D gene (5 bases). The V and J ends lost 0 bases and 7 bases respectively, with 14 bases between them. Germline CDR1 SQVTM, CDR2 ANQGSEA. The CDR3 totals 14 residues. CDR3 nucleotide sequence: TGCAGCGTTGAAGATCCCGGACACCGATATACGCAGTATTTT. Residues: CSVEDPGHRYTQYF.

This clonotype appeared many times. This rearrangement joins TRBV7-9 to TRBJ2-1; 7 bases match TRBD1. The CDR3 runs 14 residues. The germline V gene encodes CDR1 SEHNR and CDR2 FQNEAQ (reference sequence). Germline trimming cut 7 bases from V and 2 bases from J; bases unmatched to any gene: 5. In nucleotides, the CDR3 is TGTGCCAGCACTACGGGACAGACCTACAATGAGCAGTTCTTC. Amino acid sequence: CASTTGQTYNEQFF.

J is TRBJ2-3 and V is TRBV10-3; 9 bases match TRBD2. CDR1 and CDR2 (germline): ENHRY, SYGVKD. The CDR3 runs 16 residues. V shed 2 bases and J 4 bases; nucleotides not matched to a gene: 7. CDR3 loop: CAISEVSGGSPDTQYF. CDR3 DNA sequence: TGTGCCATCAGTGAGGTCAGCGGGGGGTCTCCAGATACGCAGTATTTT.